The 21 T cell receptor beta chains presented below share a single source sample, sequenced in a study of cytomegalovirus exposure and HLA in healthy donors. The PCR contained 60 Vbeta and 13 Jbeta primers. Some clones are missing from TCRdb's copy, which holds only in-frame ones; the method was immunoSEQ multiplex PCR. The sample has about 160,000 clones, roughly 80% seen once; the top ten hold 1.3%. The material sequenced was PBMCs. The receptor source for this set is a man aged 45-65 years in good health and CMV-seropositive.

The rearrangement links TRBV27 to TRBJ2-2; 8 nucleotides line up with TRBD1. With V trimmed by 3 bases and J by 6 bases, 6 bases remained unmatched. Germline loops: CDR1 MNHEY, CDR2 SMNVEV (reference sequence). This CDR3 has 15 amino acids. The CDR3 region is CASSFLWTGPGELFF. The CDR3 DNA reads as TGTGCCAGCAGTTTCCTCTGGACAGGGCCCGGGGAGCTGTTTTTT.

This sequence joins TRBV14 and TRBJ1-6; a weak D match, TRBD1 (5 bases). The CDR3 has 18 residues. The germline V gene has CDR1 SGHDN and CDR2 FVKESK. V was cut by 4 bases and J by 0 bases, with 16 bases left in between. The CDR3 loop reads CASSPRGGEGSYNSPLHF. The DNA of the CDR3 is TGTGCCAGCAGCCCCCGCGGGGGGGAGGGCTCCTATAATTCACCCCTCCACTTT.

The chain recombines TRBV11-2 with TRBJ2-7, with 9 bases aligning to TRBD1. The CDR3 consists of 17 residues. Losses at the gene ends were 4 bases for V and 2 bases for J; bases not matched to a gene: 12. Germline loops: CDR1 SGHAT, CDR2 FQNNGV. The CDR3 DNA follows: TGTGCCAGCAGCTCTAGAGGCGGACAGGGGCGTCCCTACGAGCAGTACTTC. The encoded protein is CASSSRGGQGRPYEQYF.

This chain connects TRBV6-7 to TRBJ2-1, with 10 bases fitting TRBD1. TRBV6-7 is identified as an open reading frame with a role that is uncertain. The CDR3 contains 21 residues. The junction had 21 bases not matched to a gene; V was cut back by 2 bases and J by 5 bases. The CDR3 loop reads CASSYPRDRGFPGPPNNEQFF. The DNA for the CDR3 is TGTGCCAGCAGTTACCCCCGGGACAGGGGATTTCCGGGACCACCTAACAATGAGCAGTTCTTC.

The V and J genes are TRBV9 and TRBJ2-3, with 12 bases identical to TRBD2. Germline V CDR1 and CDR2: SGDLS, YYNGEE. J lost 0 bases, V lost 0 bases, and 2 bases had no gene match. CDR3 size: 17 residues. In DNA, the CDR3 is TGTGCCAGCAGCGTAGTAGGACTAGCGGGGAGCACAGATACGCAGTATTTT. Amino acid sequence: CASSVVGLAGSTDTQYF.

The chain is built from TRBV5-4 and TRBJ2-1; no reliable D call. This CDR3 has 14 residues. The germline gives CDR1 SGHNT, CDR2 YYREEE (reference sequence). Trimming removed 5 bases from V and 4 bases from J, with 13 bases in between. CDR3 DNA: TGTGCCAGCAGTTTGCCGGCGAGGTACAATGAGCAGTTCTTC. Translated: CASSLPARYNEQFF.

The chain carries TRBV30 and TRBJ2-7; perhaps TRBD2 as D (5 bases). V was pared by 2 bases and J by 3 bases, with 14 bases between. The CDR3 spans 14 residues. CDR1 and CDR2 (germline): GTSNPN, SVGIG (reference sequence). The DNA of the CDR3 is TGTGCCTGGAGTTTGGGAGCACTAGTCTACGAGCAGTACTTC. It encodes CAWSLGALVYEQYF.

This sequence joins TRBV28 and TRBJ2-7; D not certain. Trimming removed 10 bases from V and 2 bases from J, with 15 bases in between. Germline CDR1 MDHEN, CDR2 SYDVKM. The CDR3 covers 13 residues. In DNA, the CDR3 is TGTGCCACCTTTAGACACAGTACCTACGAGCAGTACTTC. Its protein is CATFRHSTYEQYF.

This clone was recorded once. The V gene is TRBV30, the J gene TRBJ1-1, with D uncertain. V shed 4 bases and J shed 6 bases, with 12 bases lying between them. This CDR3 is built from 12 residues. Per the germline V gene, CDR1 is GTSNPN and CDR2 is SVGIG (reference sequence). The CDR3 coding sequence is TGTGCCTGGATGGTTGGAGTTTCTGAAGCTTTCTTT. This gives the protein CAWMVGVSEAFF. Full variable domain (remainder filled in from reference TRBV30 and TRBJ1-1): SQTIHQWPATLVQPVGSPLSLECTVEGTSNPNLYWYRQAAGRGLQLLFYSVGIGQISSEVPQNLSASRPQDRQFILSSKKLLLSDSGFYLCAWMVGVSEAFFGQGTRLTVV.

This chain links TRBV28 with TRBJ2-7; the D is unclear. The CDR3 consists of 17 residues. The germline CDR1 and CDR2 sequences are MDHEN and SYDVKM. With 8 bases removed from V and 0 bases from J, the gap between germline ends came to 23 bases. CDR3 sequence: CASPPEGVSSFSYEQYF. The CDR3 DNA follows: TGTGCCAGCCCACCTGAAGGAGTCTCTTCCTTCTCCTACGAGCAGTACTTC.

This chain joins TRBV7-2 and TRBJ1-2; possible D gene TRBD1, 6 bases. This CDR3 spans 14 amino acids. Per germline, CDR1 SGHTA and CDR2 FQGNSA. Trimming shortened V by 2 bases and J by 8 bases, and 15 bases separated the two germline ends. The CDR3 DNA reads TGTGCCAGCAGCTTATATGGGGGCTATCCAGGCTACACCTTC. The encoded protein is CASSLYGGYPGYTF.

This clone was seen only once. This sequence joins TRBV5-1 and TRBJ2-3, with TRBD1 matching over 8 bases. CDR3 length equals 15 residues. With V trimmed by 6 bases and J by 1 base, 7 bases remained unmatched. Germline CDR1 and CDR2: SGHRS and YFSETQ. The CDR3, as DNA: TGCGCCAGCAATTTGGACAGGGTGGGCACAGATACGCAGTATTTT. The encoded protein is CASNLDRVGTDTQYF. The whole variable domain, remainder taken from reference TRBV5-1 and TRBJ2-3, is KAGVTQTPRYLIKTRGQQVTLSCSPISGHRSVSWYQQTPGQGLQFLFEYFSETQRNKGNFPGRFSGRQFSNSRSEMNVSTLELGDSALYLCASNLDRVGTDTQYFGPGTRLTVL.

The genes are TRBV7-8 and TRBJ1-2; the D gene is possibly TRBD1 (5 bases). Trimming removed 5 bases at V and 7 bases at J, with 17 bases between. Per germline, CDR1 SGHVS and CDR2 FQNEAQ. The CDR3 is made up of 14 amino acids. CDR3 bases: TGTGCCAGCAGCCCCGACACCGTGGGGCTTGGCTACACCTTC. Translating it yields CASSPDTVGLGYTF.

The sample holds one count of this clone. The V call is TRBV6-5, the J call TRBJ2-7; 8 bases are shared with TRBD2. The CDR3 has 13 amino acids. CDR1 is MNHEY, CDR2 SVGAGI, per germline. After removal of 5 bases from V and 6 bases from J, the junction contained 6 bases not matched to a gene. CDR3 in amino acids: CASSPPGGGEQYF. CDR3 bases: TGTGCCAGCAGTCCGCCGGGGGGGGGCGAGCAGTACTTC.

This clone was counted a few times. The chain recombines TRBV7-8 with TRBJ2-7; D is undetermined. This CDR3 comprises 15 residues. Germline assignment: CDR1 SGHVS and CDR2 FQNEAQ. Deletions cut 2 bases from V and 0 bases from J, with 11 bases between. CDR3 nucleotides: TGTGCCAGCAGCTTACCGCGGATCAGCTCCTACGAGCAGTACTTC. Encoded protein: CASSLPRISSYEQYF.

This clone was found once. The chain joins TRBV7-6 to TRBJ2-3, with TRBD2 matching over 13 bases. Trimming cost V 2 bases and J 6 bases; bases outside gene matches: 5. CDR1 and CDR2 (germline): SGHVS, FNYEAQ. This CDR3 has 16 residues. CDR3 sequence (DNA): TGTGCCAGCAGCTTAACTAGCGGGGGGGCCCCTGATACGCAGTATTTT. It encodes CASSLTSGGAPDTQYF.

The J gene is TRBJ2-5, the V gene TRBV7-8, with a possible D match to TRBD2 (5 bases). Germline-derived CDR1 and CDR2 are SGHVS and FQNEAQ. This CDR3 is 17 amino acids long. Trimming pared 2 bases from V and 0 bases from J, leaving 16 bases between. CDR3: CASSLMLVAMYQETQYF. In DNA form, the CDR3 reads TGTGCCAGCAGCTTAATGCTAGTAGCGATGTACCAAGAGACCCAGTACTTC.

V gene TRBV9 combines with J gene TRBJ1-4; 8 nucleotides match TRBD1. Germline V gene data show CDR1 as SGDLS and CDR2 as YYNGEE. V was pared by 4 bases and J by 7 bases, with 9 bases of the junction left unmatched. The length of the CDR3 is 15 residues. The CDR3 region has the DNA TGTGCCAGCAGCCCAGGTCAGGGGGCCTTTGAAAAACTGTTTTTT. Its translation: CASSPGQGAFEKLFF.

The V and J genes are TRBV9 and TRBJ2-2; 9 nucleotides line up with TRBD2. The CDR3 spans 13 residues. CDR1 is SGDLS, CDR2 YYNGEE, per germline. V lost 6 bases, J lost 5 bases, and 2 bases stayed unmatched. The CDR3 loop is CASNLAGTGELFF. The DNA for the CDR3 is TGTGCCAGCAACCTAGCGGGGACCGGGGAGCTGTTTTTT. Full variable domain (missing parts from reference TRBV9 and TRBJ2-2): DSGVTQTPKHLITATGQRVTLRCSPRSGDLSVYWYQQSLDQGLQFLIQYYNGEERAKGNILERFSAQQFPDLHSELNLSSLELGDSALYFCASNLAGTGELFFGEGSRLTVL.

The chain joins TRBV7-9 to TRBJ1-2; D not certain. V gave up 5 bases and J gave up 6 bases, with 16 bases separating them. The V gene's germline CDR1 is SEHNR and CDR2 FQNEAQ (reference sequence). The CDR3 length is 14 residues. CDR3 loop: CASSGDWYGNGYTF. CDR3 in DNA: TGTGCCAGCAGCGGGGATTGGTACGGGAATGGCTACACCTTC.

The chain uses TRBV11-1 and TRBJ1-4; D is ambiguous. Germline CDR1 and CDR2: SGHAT and FQDESV (reference sequence). The CDR3 is made up of 13 amino acids. Trimming shortened V by 5 bases and J by 4 bases, and 8 bases separated the two germline ends. The CDR3 spells CASSGGLNEKLFF. CDR3 bases: TGTGCCAGCAGCGGTGGCCTTAATGAAAAACTGTTTTTT.